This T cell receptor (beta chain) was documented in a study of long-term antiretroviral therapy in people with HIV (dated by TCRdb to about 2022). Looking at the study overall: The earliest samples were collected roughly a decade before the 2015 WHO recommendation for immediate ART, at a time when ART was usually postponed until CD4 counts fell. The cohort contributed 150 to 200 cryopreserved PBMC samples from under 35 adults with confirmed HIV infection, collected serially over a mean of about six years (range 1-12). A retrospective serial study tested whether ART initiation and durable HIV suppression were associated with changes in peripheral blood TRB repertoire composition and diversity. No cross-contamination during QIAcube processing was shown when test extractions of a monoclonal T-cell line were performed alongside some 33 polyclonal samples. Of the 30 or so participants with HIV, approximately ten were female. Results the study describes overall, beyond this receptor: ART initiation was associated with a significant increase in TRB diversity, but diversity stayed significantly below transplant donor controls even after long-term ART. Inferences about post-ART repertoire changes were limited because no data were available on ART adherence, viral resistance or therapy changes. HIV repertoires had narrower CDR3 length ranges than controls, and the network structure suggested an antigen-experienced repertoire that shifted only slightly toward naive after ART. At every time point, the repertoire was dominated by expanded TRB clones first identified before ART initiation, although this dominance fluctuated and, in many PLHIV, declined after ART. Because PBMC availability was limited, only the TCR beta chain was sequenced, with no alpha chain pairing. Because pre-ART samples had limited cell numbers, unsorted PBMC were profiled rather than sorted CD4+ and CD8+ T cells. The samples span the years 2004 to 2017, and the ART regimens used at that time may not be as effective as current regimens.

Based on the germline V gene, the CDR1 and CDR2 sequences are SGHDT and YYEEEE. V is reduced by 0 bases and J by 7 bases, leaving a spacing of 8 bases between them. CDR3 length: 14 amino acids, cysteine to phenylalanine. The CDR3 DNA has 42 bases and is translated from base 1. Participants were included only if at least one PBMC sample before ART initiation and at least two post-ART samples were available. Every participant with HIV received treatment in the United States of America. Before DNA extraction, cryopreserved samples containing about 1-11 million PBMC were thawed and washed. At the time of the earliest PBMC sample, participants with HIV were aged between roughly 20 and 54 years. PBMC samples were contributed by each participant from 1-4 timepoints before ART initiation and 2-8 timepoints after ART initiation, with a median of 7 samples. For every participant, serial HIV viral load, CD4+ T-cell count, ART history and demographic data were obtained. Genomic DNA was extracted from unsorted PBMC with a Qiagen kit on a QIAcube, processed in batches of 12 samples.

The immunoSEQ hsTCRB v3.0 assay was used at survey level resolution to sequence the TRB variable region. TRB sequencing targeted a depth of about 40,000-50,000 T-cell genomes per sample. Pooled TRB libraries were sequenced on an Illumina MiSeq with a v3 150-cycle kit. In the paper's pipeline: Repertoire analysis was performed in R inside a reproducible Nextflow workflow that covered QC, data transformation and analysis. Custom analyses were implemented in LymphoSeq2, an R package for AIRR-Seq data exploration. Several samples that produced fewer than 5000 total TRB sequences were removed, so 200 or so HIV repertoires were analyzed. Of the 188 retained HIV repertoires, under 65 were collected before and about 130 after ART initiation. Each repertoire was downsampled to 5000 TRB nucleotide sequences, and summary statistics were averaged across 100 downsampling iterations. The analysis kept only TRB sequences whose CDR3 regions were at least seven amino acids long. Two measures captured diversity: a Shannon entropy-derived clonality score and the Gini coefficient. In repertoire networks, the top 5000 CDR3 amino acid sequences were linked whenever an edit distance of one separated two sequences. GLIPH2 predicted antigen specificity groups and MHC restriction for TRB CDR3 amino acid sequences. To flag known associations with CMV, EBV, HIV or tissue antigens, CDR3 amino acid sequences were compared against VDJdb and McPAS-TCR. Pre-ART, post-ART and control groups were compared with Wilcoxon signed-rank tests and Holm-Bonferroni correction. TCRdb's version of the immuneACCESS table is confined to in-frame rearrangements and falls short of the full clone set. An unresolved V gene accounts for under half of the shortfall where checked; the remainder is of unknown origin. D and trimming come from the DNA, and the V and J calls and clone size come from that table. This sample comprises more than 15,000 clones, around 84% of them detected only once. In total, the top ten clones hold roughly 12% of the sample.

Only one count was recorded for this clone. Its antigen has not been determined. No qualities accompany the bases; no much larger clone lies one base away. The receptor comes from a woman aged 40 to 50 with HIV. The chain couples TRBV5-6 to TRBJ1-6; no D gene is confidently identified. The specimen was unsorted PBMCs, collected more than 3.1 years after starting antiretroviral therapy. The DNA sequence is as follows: TGTGCCAGCAGCTTGGCACGTAAGAATTCACCCCTCCACTTT. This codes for CASSLARKNSPLHF.